Following are 9 T cell receptor beta chains from one sample sequenced in a study of T cell repertoires in cytomegalovirus infection. TCRdb processed the reads anew with MiXCR; each CDR3 protein has one entry. The sample holds more than 85,000 distinct CDR3 sequences, more than 15% seen once. Sequencing was performed on PBMCs. Source of these receptors: a human donor in good health (CMV status not recorded). Some clones in this sample may be carry-over from other donors' samples.

In the case of this clonotype: Mismatch with germline at one junction end may stem from a read error. This sequence joins TRBV20-1 and TRBJ2-3, with 7 bases fitting TRBD1. The CDR3 contains 12 residues. The germline gives CDR1 DFQATT, CDR2 SNEGSKA (reference sequence). In DNA form, the CDR3 reads TGCAGTGCGAGAGGGGGCGGCGATACGCAGTATTTT. Translating it yields CSARGGGDTQYF.

This clonotype appeared a few times. It may be a read error: a sequence one base away is much more abundant. The CDR3 does not end in the conserved phenylalanine or tryptophan, so this is likely a read error. V usage is TRBV7-2 and J usage is TRBJ1-5; D may be TRBD1 (6 bases). Trimming took off 1 base at V and 0 bases at J, with 13 bases between the two ends. Germline assignment: CDR1 SGHTA and CDR2 FQGNSA. There are 17 residues in the CDR3. The CDR3 region has the DNA TGTGCCAGCAGCTTAGTGACAGGAGATTATAGCAATCAGCCCCAGCATCTT. It encodes CASSLVTGDYSNQPQHL.

This clonotype was seen many times. The chain links TRBV7-9 to TRBJ1-4; the D is unclear. The CDR3 consists of 13 residues. Germline V gene lookup returns CDR1 SEHNR and CDR2 FQNEAQ (reference sequence). Trimming removed 4 bases at V and 7 bases at J, with 10 bases between. CDR3 coding DNA: TGTGCCAGCAGCTCACGTGGAGGTGAAAAACTGTTTTTT. Its protein product is CASSSRGGEKLFF. Supplemented by reference TRBV7-9 and TRBJ1-4, the full variable domain reads DTGVSQNPRHKITKRGQNVTFRCDPISEHNRLYWYRQTLGQGPEFLTYFQNEAQLEKSRLLSDRFSAERPKGSFSTLEIQRTEQGDSAMYLCASSSRGGEKLFFGSGTQLSVL.

The genes are TRBV5-1 and TRBJ1-1, with a possible D match to TRBD1 (6 bases). The CDR3 sequence is 14 residues long. The V end was cut by 4 bases, the J end by 1 base, with 11 bases between. Per germline, CDR1 SGHRS and CDR2 YFSETQ. The CDR3, as DNA: TGCGCCAGCAGCAGTATGACAGGGAACACTGAAGCTTTCTTT. Amino acid sequence: CASSSMTGNTEAFF.

This clonotype was found many times. The chain links TRBV19 to TRBJ1-5; the D gene is possibly TRBD1 (6 bases). The CDR3 has 15 residues. V gave up 4 bases and J gave up 0 bases, with 10 bases separating them. CDR1 and CDR2 (germline): LNHDA, SQIVND (reference sequence). The CDR3 region is CASSKGGTSNQPQHF. The CDR3 region has the DNA TGTGCCAGTAGTAAAGGGGGGACTAGCAATCAGCCCCAGCATTTT. The whole variable domain, filled in from reference TRBV19 and TRBJ1-5, reads DGGITQSPKYLFRKEGQNVTLSCEQNLNHDAMYWYRQDPGQGLRLIYYSQIVNDFQKGDIAEGYSVSREKKESFPLTVTSAQKNPTAFYLCASSKGGTSNQPQHFGDGTRLSIL.

This clonotype was detected many times. The genes are TRBV7-9 and TRBJ2-2; TRBD2 matches 14 bases. The V gene end was trimmed by 5 bases and the J gene end by 3 bases; junction bases not matched to a gene: 8. This CDR3 is 18 amino acids long. The V gene's germline CDR1 is SEHNR and CDR2 FQNEAQ (reference sequence). The CDR3 loop reads CASSPTRTSGGYTGELFF. DNA of the CDR3: TGTGCCAGCAGCCCTACCCGGACTAGCGGGGGGTACACCGGGGAGCTGTTTTTT.

The chain uses TRBV11-2 and TRBJ1-1, with D possibly being TRBD1 (6 bases). Germline V lookup: CDR1 SGHAT, CDR2 FQNNGV. V lost 5 bases and J lost 6, with 19 bases in between. This CDR3 region has 15 residues. CDR3 sequence (DNA): TGTGCCAGCAGCACCCTTTCTACAGGGATCCCTGAAGCTTTCTTT. Its translation: CASSTLSTGIPEAFF.

Many counts were recorded for this clonotype. The chain has TRBV12-3 or TRBV12-4 and TRBJ2-5; D unresolved. V lost 6 bases and J 4 bases, leaving 12 bases between the germline ends. There are 13 residues in the CDR3. The CDR3 loop reads CASRGVMLETQYF. The CDR3 DNA is TGTGCCAGCAGGGGCGTTATGTTAGAGACCCAGTACTTC.

The chain combines TRBV7-8 with TRBJ2-1; 11 nucleotides agree with TRBD1. Germline trimming cut 5 bases from V and 3 bases from J; bases unmatched to any gene: 3. The CDR3 runs 15 residues. Germline V gene lookup returns CDR1 SGHVS and CDR2 FQNEAQ. CDR3 coding DNA: TGTGCCAGCAGCACTGGGACAGGGGGCTACAATGAGCAGTTCTTC. Its translation: CASSTGTGGYNEQFF.